The clone carrying this T cell receptor beta chain has more than one count but fewer than ten. This sample is part of a study of PD-L1 blockade in urothelial cancer. This table comes from immunoSEQ multiplex PCR, and its TCRdb copy is limited to in-frame clones, with some not included. The data hold tens of thousands of clones, with 80% to 90% observed a single time. The sample's time point: pretreatment peripheral blood. CDR3 size: 13 residues. Germline lookup yields CDR1 GTSNPN and CDR2 SVGIG (reference sequence). Trimming removed 4 bases from V and 4 bases from J; junction bases left unmatched: 4. This chain links TRBV30 with TRBJ1-1, with 9 bases identical to TRBD1. The sequencing here drew on PBMCs, taken around atezolizumab (anti-PD-L1) treatment. The clonotype comes from a man aged 65-85 years with urothelial cancer. The CDR3 DNA reads TGTGCCTGGAAACAGGGGGCAAGCACTGAAGCTTTCTTT. Residues: CAWKQGASTEAFF.